The clone carrying this T cell receptor beta chain came up a few times. The junction shows a germline mismatch at one end, possibly a read error. The sample is drawn from a study of blood T cell repertoires in COVID-19. As for the study in general: Acute-phase and convalescent COVID-19 samples originated in the United States, Italy and Spain.

The CDR3 is made up of 12 amino acids. Germline CDR1 SEHNR, CDR2 FQNEAQ (reference sequence). Original data processing: The authors estimated nucleated cell counts from reference gene primer amplification. Profiling relied on immunoSEQ multiplex PCR, and the TCRdb table lists in-frame clones only, not all of them. V and J calls and clone size are copied from that table; D and trimming were computed from the DNA. The sample carries approximately 300,000 clones, 86% recorded once. The source material was peripheral blood. V usage is TRBV7-9 and J usage is TRBJ2-7; D perhaps matches TRBD2 (5 bases). The sequence came from a woman between 50 and 59 years old with acute or convalescent COVID-19. The CDR3 DNA is TGTGCCAGCAGCTTAGGCGGGTACGAGCGGTACTTC. Translated, it gives CASSLGGYERYF.